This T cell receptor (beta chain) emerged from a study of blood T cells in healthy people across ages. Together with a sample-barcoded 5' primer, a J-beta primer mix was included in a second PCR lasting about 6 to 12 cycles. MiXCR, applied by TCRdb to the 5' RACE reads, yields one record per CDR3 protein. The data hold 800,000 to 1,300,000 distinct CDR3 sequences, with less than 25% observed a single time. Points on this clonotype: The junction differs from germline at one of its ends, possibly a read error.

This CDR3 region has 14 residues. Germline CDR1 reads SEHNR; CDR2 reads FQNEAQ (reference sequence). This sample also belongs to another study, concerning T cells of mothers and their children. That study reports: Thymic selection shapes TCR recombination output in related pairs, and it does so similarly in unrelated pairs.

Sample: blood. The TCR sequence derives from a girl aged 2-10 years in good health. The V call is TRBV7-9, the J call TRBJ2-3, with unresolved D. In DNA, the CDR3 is TGTGTCAGCAGCTTAAGAAGGGGCACAGATACGCAGTATTTT. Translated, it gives CVSSLRRGTDTQYF.